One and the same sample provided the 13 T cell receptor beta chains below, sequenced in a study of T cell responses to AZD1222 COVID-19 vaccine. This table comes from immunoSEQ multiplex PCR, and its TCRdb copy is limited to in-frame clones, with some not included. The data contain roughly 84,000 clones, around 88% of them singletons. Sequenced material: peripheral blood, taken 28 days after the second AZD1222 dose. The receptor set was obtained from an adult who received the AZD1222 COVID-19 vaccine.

In DNA form, the CDR3 reads TGTGCCAGCAGACCTCCGGGACAGCTGGCGCAGTACTTC. It encodes CASRPPGQLAQYF. The V gene is TRBV6-5, the J gene TRBJ2-7; 7 bases are a match to TRBD1. CDR1 and CDR2 (germline): MNHEY, SVGAGI. The trim removed 6 bases at V and 9 bases at J, leaving 11 bases unmatched. The CDR3 has 13 amino acids.

CDR3 bases: TGTGCCAGCAGTGATAGCGGGGGGGCCAACGGGGAGCTGTTTTTT. Its protein product is CASSDSGGANGELFF. V is TRBV27 and J is TRBJ2-2; 11 positions agree with TRBD2. After removal of 5 bases from V and 7 bases from J, the junction contained 6 bases not matched to a gene. The CDR3 has 15 amino acids. CDR1 is MNHEY and CDR2 is SMNVEV in the germline V gene (reference sequence).

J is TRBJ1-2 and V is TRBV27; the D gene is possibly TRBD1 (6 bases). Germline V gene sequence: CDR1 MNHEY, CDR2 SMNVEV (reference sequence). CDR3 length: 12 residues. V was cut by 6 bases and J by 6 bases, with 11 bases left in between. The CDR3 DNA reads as TGTGCCAGCAGAAGGGGGGGCGATGGCTACACCTTC. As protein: CASRRGGDGYTF.

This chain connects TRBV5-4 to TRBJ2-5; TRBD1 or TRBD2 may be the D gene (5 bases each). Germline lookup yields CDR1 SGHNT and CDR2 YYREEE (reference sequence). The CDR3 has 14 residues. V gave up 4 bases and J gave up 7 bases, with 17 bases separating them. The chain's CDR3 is CASSGNRDRGTQYF. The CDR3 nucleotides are TGTGCCAGCAGCGGTAACCGGGACCGGGGGACCCAGTACTTC.

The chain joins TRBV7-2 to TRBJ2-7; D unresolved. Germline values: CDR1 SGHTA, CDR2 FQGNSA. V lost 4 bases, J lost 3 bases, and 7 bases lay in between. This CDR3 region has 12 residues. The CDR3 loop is CASSYSLYEQYF. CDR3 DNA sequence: TGTGCCAGCAGCTACTCCCTCTACGAGCAGTACTTC. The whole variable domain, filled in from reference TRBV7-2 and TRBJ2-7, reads GAGVSQSPSNKVTEKGKDVELRCDPISGHTALYWYRQSLGQGLEFLIYFQGNSAPDKSGLPSDRFSAERTGGSVSTLTIQRTQQEDSAVYLCASSYSLYEQYFGPGTRLTVT.

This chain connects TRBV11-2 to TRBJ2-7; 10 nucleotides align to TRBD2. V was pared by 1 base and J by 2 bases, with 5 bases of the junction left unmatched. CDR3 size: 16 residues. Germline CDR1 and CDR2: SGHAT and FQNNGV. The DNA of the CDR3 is TGTGCCAGCAGCTTAGGTAGCGGGGGGCCTCCCTACGAGCAGTACTTC. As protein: CASSLGSGGPPYEQYF. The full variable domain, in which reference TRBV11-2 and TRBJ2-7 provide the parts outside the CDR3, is EAGVAQSPRYKIIEKRQSVAFWCNPISGHATLYWYQQILGQGPKLLIQFQNNGVVDDSQLPKDRFSAERLKGVDSTLKIQPAKLEDSAVYLCASSLGSGGPPYEQYFGPGTRLTVT.

For the CDR3, the DNA is TGTGCCAGCAGTCAGCCGGGACAAATCTACGAGCAGTACTTC. The encoded protein is CASSQPGQIYEQYF. The rearrangement joins TRBV7-9 to TRBJ2-7; D possibly corresponds to TRBD1 (6 bases). V was clipped by 6 bases and J by 3 bases, with 15 bases between them. This CDR3 has 14 amino acids. From germline, CDR1 is SEHNR and CDR2 FQNEAQ (reference sequence).

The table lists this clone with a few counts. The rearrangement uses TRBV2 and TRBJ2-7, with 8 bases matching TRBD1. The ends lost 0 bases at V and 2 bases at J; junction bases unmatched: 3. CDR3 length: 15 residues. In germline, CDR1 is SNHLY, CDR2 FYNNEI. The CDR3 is CASSEAGQETYEQYF. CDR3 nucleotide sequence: TGTGCCAGCAGTGAAGCGGGACAGGAGACCTACGAGCAGTACTTC.

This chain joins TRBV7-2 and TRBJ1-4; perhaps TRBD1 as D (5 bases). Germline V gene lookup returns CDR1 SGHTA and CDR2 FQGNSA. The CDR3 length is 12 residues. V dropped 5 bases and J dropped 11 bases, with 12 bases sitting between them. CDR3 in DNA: TGTGCCAGCAGCCCAGCAGGGTGGAAACTGTTTTTT. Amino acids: CASSPAGWKLFF.

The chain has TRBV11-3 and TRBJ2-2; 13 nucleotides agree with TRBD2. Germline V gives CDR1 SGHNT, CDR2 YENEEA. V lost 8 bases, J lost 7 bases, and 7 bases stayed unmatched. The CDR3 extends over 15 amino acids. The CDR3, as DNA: TGTGCCAGCGGACAACTAGCGGGGGGGTTCGGGGAGCTGTTTTTT. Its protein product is CASGQLAGGFGELFF.

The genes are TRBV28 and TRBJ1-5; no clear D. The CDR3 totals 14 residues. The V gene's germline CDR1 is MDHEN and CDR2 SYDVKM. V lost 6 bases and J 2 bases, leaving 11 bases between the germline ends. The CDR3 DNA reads TGTGCCAGCAGCAAGACTTGGGGCAATCAGCCCCAGCATTTT. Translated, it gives CASSKTWGNQPQHF.

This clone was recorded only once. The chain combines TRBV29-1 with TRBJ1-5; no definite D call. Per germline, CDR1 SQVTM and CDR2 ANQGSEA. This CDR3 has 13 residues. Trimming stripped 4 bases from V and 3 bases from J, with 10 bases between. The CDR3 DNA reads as TGCAGCGTTGGCGCGGGCAACAATCAGCCCCAGCATTTT. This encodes CSVGAGNNQPQHF. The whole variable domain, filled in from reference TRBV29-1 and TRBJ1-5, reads SAVISQKPSRDICQRGTSLTIQCQVDSQVTMMFWYRQQPGQSLTLIATANQGSEATYESGFVIDKFPISRPNLTFSTLTVSNMSPEDSSIYLCSVGAGNNQPQHFGDGTRLSIL.

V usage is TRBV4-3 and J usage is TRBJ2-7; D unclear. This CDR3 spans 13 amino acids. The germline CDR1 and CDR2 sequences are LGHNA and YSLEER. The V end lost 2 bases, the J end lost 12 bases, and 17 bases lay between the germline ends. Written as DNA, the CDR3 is TGCGCCAGCAGCCAACTGCAAGGGCAACGGCGGTACTTC. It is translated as CASSQLQGQRRYF.